A single sample gave rise to the 8 T cell receptor beta chains below, sequenced in a study of CD8 T cells in ankylosing spondylitis (dated 2017 in TCRdb). The library was obtained by 5' RACE. Sequencing was performed on an Illumina HiSeq 2500. TCRdb trimmed the raw reads at Q25, called clones with MiXCR and kept productive beta chains. Rows are combined by CDR3 protein, so each entry shows the most common genes and DNA. Counted in this sample were under 300,000 distinct CDR3 sequences; over 9.5% of them appeared once. The ten most abundant clones make up about 2.5% of the sample. Input material: blood, either unsorted or a sorted T cell fraction (not recorded which). These receptors were taken from a male donor with ankylosing spondylitis or in good health (not recorded which).

The J gene is TRBJ1-5, the V gene TRBV7-9; D gene unclear. Germline CDR1 SEHNR, CDR2 FQNEAQ (reference sequence). V gave up 4 bases and J gave up 0 bases, with 13 bases separating them. The CDR3 covers 16 residues. CDR3: CASSSSDGGSNQPQHF. The CDR3 region has the DNA TGTGCCAGCAGCTCTTCCGACGGTGGTAGCAATCAGCCCCAGCATTTT.

This clonotype was picked up a small number of times. The chain combines TRBV7-9 with TRBJ1-4, with a weak D call TRBD1 (5 bases). Germline CDR1 SEHNR, CDR2 FQNEAQ (reference sequence). This CDR3 spans 14 amino acids. V was clipped by 4 bases and J by 6 bases, with 12 bases between them. The CDR3 protein is CASSSVGGDEKLFF. The CDR3 region has the DNA TGTGCCAGCAGCTCGGTGGGGGGGGATGAAAAACTGTTTTTT.

This clonotype showed up just a few times. The chain carries TRBV5-1 and TRBJ2-5; the match to TRBD2 covers 8 bases. Looked up from germline, CDR1 is SGHRS and CDR2 is YFSETQ. V dropped 2 bases and J dropped 4; count of bases not matched to a gene: 13. The CDR3 runs to 17 residues. CDR3: CASSFTAGATGGETQYF. The DNA for the CDR3 is TGCGCCAGCAGCTTTACAGCGGGAGCTACAGGAGGAGAGACCCAGTACTTC.

The table lists this clonotype with many counts. V gene TRBV12-3 or TRBV12-4 combines with J gene TRBJ2-3; D not resolved. Trimming left V 1 base short and J 2 bases short, with 7 bases between. The CDR3 totals 14 residues. CDR3 amino acids: CASSLGLVTDTQYF. Written as DNA, the CDR3 is TGTGCCAGCAGTTTAGGGCTAGTCACAGATACGCAGTATTTT.

In its sample, this clonotype was seen many times. The genes are TRBV3-1 and TRBJ2-5; D is undetermined. Germline assignment: CDR1 LGHDT and CDR2 YNNKEL (reference sequence). Trimming pared 0 bases from V and 3 bases from J, leaving 11 bases between. The CDR3 totals 15 residues. The CDR3 spells CASSQDPSVKETQYF. As DNA, the CDR3 is TGTGCCAGCAGCCAAGATCCATCGGTCAAAGAGACCCAGTACTTC.

This clonotype was seen repeatedly, ten times or more. This sequence joins TRBV5-1 and TRBJ2-2, with TRBD2 matching over 7 bases. The CDR3 is 16 residues long. Germline values: CDR1 SGHRS, CDR2 YFSETQ. Trimming took 3 bases from V and 6 from J; bases not matched to a gene: 11. DNA of the CDR3: TGCGCCAGCAGCTCGACTAGCATGGGCCTTTCCGGGGAGCTGTTTTTT. As protein: CASSSTSMGLSGELFF.

J is TRBJ2-1 and V is TRBV7-2; the match to TRBD2 covers 10 bases. The CDR3 extends over 15 amino acids. V was clipped by 5 bases and J by 3 bases; unmatched bases: 4. CDR1 is SGHTA, CDR2 FQGNSA, per germline. The CDR3 sequence: CASSRTSGLYNEQFF. CDR3 sequence (DNA): TGTGCCAGCAGCAGGACTAGCGGACTCTACAATGAGCAGTTCTTC.

Ten or more counts support this clonotype. The chain recombines TRBV7-2 with TRBJ2-2, with no clear D. In germline, CDR1 is SGHTA, CDR2 FQGNSA. The CDR3 has 14 amino acids. With 6 bases removed from V and 5 bases from J, the gap between germline ends came to 13 bases. This chain's CDR3 is CASSSSFGTGELFF. CDR3 coding DNA: TGTGCCAGCAGTTCGTCCTTTGGAACCGGGGAGCTGTTTTTT.